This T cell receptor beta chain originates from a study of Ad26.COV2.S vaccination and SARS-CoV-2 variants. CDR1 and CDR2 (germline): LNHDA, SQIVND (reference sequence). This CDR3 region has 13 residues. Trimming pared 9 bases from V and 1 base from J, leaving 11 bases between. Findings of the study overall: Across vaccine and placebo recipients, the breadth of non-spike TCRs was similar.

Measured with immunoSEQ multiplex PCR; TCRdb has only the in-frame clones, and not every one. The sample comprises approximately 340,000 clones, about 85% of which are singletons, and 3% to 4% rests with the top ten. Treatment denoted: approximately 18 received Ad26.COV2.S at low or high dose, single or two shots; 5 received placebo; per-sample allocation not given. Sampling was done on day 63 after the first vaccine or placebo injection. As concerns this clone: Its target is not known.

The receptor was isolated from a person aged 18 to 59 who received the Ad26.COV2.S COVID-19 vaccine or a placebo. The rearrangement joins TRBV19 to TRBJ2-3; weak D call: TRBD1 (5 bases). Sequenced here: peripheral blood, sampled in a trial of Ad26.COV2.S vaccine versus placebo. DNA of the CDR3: TGTGCCAGGGGGCTTAGGGGCACAGATACGCAGTATTTT. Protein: CARGLRGTDTQYF.